The present T cell receptor (beta chain) was sequenced within a study of T cells in localized non-small cell lung cancer. Study-wide results and caveats: Maximal T cell clonality occurred in uninvolved adjacent lung, with tumor ranking below it.

Libraries were prepared by immunoSEQ multiplex PCR; TCRdb keeps only in-frame clonotypes and omits some of them. Of 2,000 to 3,000 clones in the sample, around a quarter are singletons; the top ten hold under 7%. Comments on this clone: Its antigen is undetermined.

The specimen comprised lung tumor tissue, sampled before any cancer treatment. The sequence was obtained from a woman aged 35-70 years with stage I lung adenocarcinoma.

The CDR3 region has the DNA TGTGCCAGCAGCGTAGGGCTAGCGGGAGACGAGCAGTACTTC. Translation: CASSVGLAGDEQYF. The chain is built from TRBV9 and TRBJ2-7; 10 nucleotides match TRBD2. The CDR3 is 14 amino acids. Trimming took 0 bases from V and 5 from J; bases not matched to a gene: 2. Germline values: CDR1 SGDLS, CDR2 YYNGEE.